Listed below are T cell receptor beta chains from one sample, sequenced in a study of shared clonotypes between healthy human individuals. Assay used: immunoSEQ multiplex PCR; TCRdb lists only in-frame clones, some missing. This table holds around 2,000,000 clones, around 96% found once. The sample taken for sequencing was naive CD8+ T cells sorted from blood. The origin of the receptors is a man aged 18 to 29 in good health. Each CDR3 is given with its conserved first and last residue. D genes are given only for firm matches. Not all rows give a size; the values are once, few, many and, for expanded clones, a class.

size: once
V: TRBV9
D: TRBD1
J: TRBJ2-7
DNA: TGTGCCAGCAGCGTAGACGGGGACAGGCGGTACGAGCAGTACTTC
CDR3: CASSVDGDRRYEQYF

size: NA
V: TRBV30
D: NA
J: TRBJ1-5
DNA: TGTGCCTGGAGTGTAACTCAGAGCAATCAGCCCCAGCATTTT
CDR3: CAWSVTQSNQPQHF

size: NA
V: TRBV11-2
D: NA
J: TRBJ2-7
DNA: TGTGCCAGCAGCCTGTGGTCCTCCTACGAGCAGTACTTC
CDR3: CASSLWSSYEQYF

size: NA
V: TRBV7-9
D: NA
J: TRBJ1-1
DNA: TGTGCCAGCAGCTTAGAGGTAGGACAGAACACTGAAGCTTTCTTT
CDR3: CASSLEVGQNTEAFF

size: NA
V: TRBV5-4
D: NA
J: TRBJ1-1
DNA: TGTGCCAGCAGCTTGCCGGGGGTGAACACTGAAGCTTTCTTT
CDR3: CASSLPGVNTEAFF

size: NA
V: TRBV27
D: NA
J: TRBJ2-7
DNA: TGTGCCAGCAGTGTGGACTACTCCTACGAGCAGTACTTC
CDR3: CASSVDYSYEQYF

size: NA
V: TRBV1
D: NA
J: TRBJ1-5
DNA: TGCACCAGCAGCCACTGGGACAGGGGGCGACCTTATAGCAATCAGCCCCAGCATTTT
CDR3: CTSSHWDRGRPYSNQPQHF

size: NA
V: TRBV4-1
D: NA
J: TRBJ2-7
DNA: TGCGCCAGCAGCCCTCCCTCGGGGCTAAACGGCTACGAGCAGTACTTC
CDR3: CASSPPSGLNGYEQYF

size: NA
V: TRBV7-9
D: TRBD2
J: TRBJ2-5
DNA: TGTGCCAGCAGCTCCGACCGGGGACTAGCGGTTTCAGAGACCCAGTACTTC
CDR3: CASSSDRGLAVSETQYF

size: NA
V: TRBV9
D: NA
J: TRBJ1-5
DNA: TGTGCCAGCAGTCAAACCTATAGCAATCAGCCCCAGCATTTT
CDR3: CASSQTYSNQPQHF

size: NA
V: TRBV29-1
D: NA
J: TRBJ2-7
DNA: TGCAGCGTTGAGGATCTGGGTCACGAGCAGTACTTC
CDR3: CSVEDLGHEQYF

size: NA
V: TRBV19
D: NA
J: TRBJ1-2
DNA: TGTGCCAGTAGTACGCCCGACTGGCCCGGGTTGGATGGCTACACCTTC
CDR3: CASSTPDWPGLDGYTF

size: NA
V: TRBV13
D: NA
J: TRBJ2-7
DNA: TGTGCCAGCACGGGTGGCGGTACCTACGAGCAGTACTTC
CDR3: CASTGGGTYEQYF

size: NA
V: TRBV6-5
D: TRBD1
J: TRBJ1-1
DNA: TGTGCCAGCAGTTACTCGCAGGGGGCGGGATACACTGAAGCTTTCTTT
CDR3: CASSYSQGAGYTEAFF

size: NA
V: TRBV5-1
D: NA
J: TRBJ2-1
DNA: TGCGCCAGCAGAAGGTCTCCTTGGCACAATGAGCAGTTCTTC
CDR3: CASRRSPWHNEQFF

size: NA
V: TRBV7-6
D: TRBD1
J: TRBJ2-2
DNA: TGTGCCAGCAGCTGGGGACAGATTAACACCGGGGAGCTGTTTTTT
CDR3: CASSWGQINTGELFF

size: few
V: TRBV29-1
D: NA
J: TRBJ1-2
DNA: TGCAGCGTTGTTCCGGCAGGAAGCTATGGCTACACCTTC
CDR3: CSVVPAGSYGYTF

size: NA
V: TRBV4-1
D: NA
J: TRBJ1-1
DNA: TGCGCCAGCAGCCAAGATGCCTGGGGGCGGGCTGAAGCTTTCTTT
CDR3: CASSQDAWGRAEAFF

size: NA
V: TRBV7-9
D: TRBD1
J: TRBJ2-5
DNA: TGTGCCAGCAGCTTAAGTGGACAGGGGGGCCAAGAGACCCAGTACTTC
CDR3: CASSLSGQGGQETQYF

size: NA
V: TRBV9
D: NA
J: TRBJ2-5
DNA: TGTGCCAGCAGCCGGAACTCGGTGGCCCAGTACTTC
CDR3: CASSRNSVAQYF